This T cell receptor beta chain came from a study of cytomegalovirus exposure and HLA in healthy donors (dated 2017 in TCRdb). Concerning the study at large: An earlier analysis of roughly 610 of the donors reported approximately 280 Gb of sequence data and 100 million to 120 million unique TCR beta sequences obtained from roughly 170 million T cells. An earlier analysis of 500 to 750 of the donors applied high-throughput TCR beta sequencing to assess whether each TCR beta V gene segment acted as functional or pseudogenic. High-throughput TCR immunosequencing, statistical association of individual TCRs with disease status, and machine learning were combined to predict cytomegalovirus infection status. A later genetic analysis took genome-wide SNP genotypes for about three fifths of the roughly 670 donors and used that subset as a discovery cohort. Approximately 300 gigabases of sequencing data and around 90 million unique TCR sequences made up an early release that covered several hundred HLA-typed donors. Donor age, sex, ethnicity and CMV serostatus were compiled alongside the repertoire data. The T cell repertoires of some 700 subjects were profiled by immunosequencing and related to cytomegalovirus serostatus. Among the roughly 370 genotyped donors, roughly 80% belonged to the genetic ancestry cluster associated with self-reported Caucasian donors. Every repertoire in the discovery cohort had been generated on one and the same sequencing platform. In a later analysis, previously published TCR beta repertoires from 550 to 750 donors were re-analyzed and high-resolution HLA genotyping was added so that TCR occurrence patterns could be studied. Typing coverage varied by locus: roughly 620-630 donors for A, B, C, DRB1 and DQB1; approximately 500 for DQA1; over 600 for DPA1; 450 to 480 for DPB1. Several DR-DQ haplotypes were handled as single units for association and clustering because linkage in the cohort was strong. The later analysis used no new phenotypic data to find candidate immune exposures, relying instead on TCR beta sequences and their occurrence across donors. Besides the first cohort of roughly 640 subjects, a separate validation cohort made up of some 110 different subjects was used. Across some 400 genotyped donors of the cohort, an average of about 240,000 unique TCR beta nucleotide sequences per donor were sequenced, and 15% to 20% of those sequences were non-productive. HLA typing included class I and class II loci at four-digit resolution. The study aimed to test whether cataloging public T cell receptors could reveal signatures of past pathogen exposure. Study-level results and caveats: Compared with the roughly 600-donor mean, donors in an Asian-associated ancestry cluster had fewer N-insertions in productive TCRs, according to a later genetic analysis. In an earlier analysis of about 540 of the donors, most TCR beta V segments were observed in productive rearrangements about 87% or about 30% of the time, broadly matching IMGT annotations. Because the 87-base-pair reads could not distinguish some IMGT-functional V segments, including TRBV6-2 and TRBV6-3, those segments were excluded. CMV serostatus was the only immune exposure information available for the cohort. Strong co-occurrence of HLA alleles, especially DR and DQ, made assigning TCR associations to individual alleles difficult. A later analysis found that most CMV-associated TCR beta chains appeared HLA-restricted, with HLA associations seemingly driven largely by CMV exposure. Most TCR sequences were observed very rarely across donors, whereas some public TCRs were present in many individuals. Correlated functional status among segregating V segments might reflect linkage disequilibrium, but an unknown experimental factor could not be ruled out. A few of the identified cytomegalovirus-associated TCR beta chains were confirmed in vitro to be specific for cytomegalovirus antigens. A later genetic analysis associated a missense DCLRE1C variant with V-gene and J-gene trimming of TCR beta chains, and an independent cohort replicated the association. A further reported finding was that TCR beta sequences accurately predicted the HLA-A and HLA-B alleles for most subjects in the first cohort. Compared with equally common non-associated chains, HLA-associated TCR beta chains in a later analysis were more clonally expanded and had lower generation probabilities. This cohort had only TCR beta chains sequenced, and the lack of alpha or paired-chain data limited which features could be detected. According to the authors, the approach could potentially be generalized to other disease states and immunological phenotypes. The study gave a list of about 150 TCR beta chains associated with cytomegalovirus. Cytomegalovirus status was reported to be diagnosed by the classifier with high specificity and sensitivity in both the original and validation cohorts. Because some donors lacked HLA typing at each locus, the association tests relied only on the typed subset. At a false discovery rate of 0.05, a later analysis linked some 17,000 TCR beta sequences to specific HLA alleles. Because counts were too low, seventeen rarely observed V segments, including chromosome 9 orphons, were excluded from the earlier analysis of roughly 580 of the donors. A group of highly shared sequence variants was considered likely to be a technical artifact of the sequencing pipeline. In a later analysis, the rate of TCR association differed among HLA loci, with DRB1 alleles having the most associated TCRs and HLA-C alleles having the fewest. Presence/absence analyses assumed roughly uniform sequencing depth across donors, an assumption that may not hold. Several of the top co-occurrence clusters appeared to be linked to parvovirus B19, influenza, CMV and Epstein-Barr virus, according to a later analysis.

As regards this clone: Its antigen remains undetermined. No quality values exist for individual bases; no much larger clone is one base distant.

Here V drops 4 bases and J drops 2 bases, and the junction holds 4 bases not matched to any gene. The CDR3, from cysteine to phenylalanine, totals 14 residues. Only the CDR3 region is kept as DNA, spanning 42 bases read in frame from base 1. CDR1 and CDR2 (SGHRS, YFSETQ) derive from the germline V gene. The cohort comprised some 700 healthy bone marrow donors. Cohort members were all nominally healthy when sampled, although unrecorded immune exposures were likely present. The donor was CMV seronegative and belonged to the group of more than 300 seronegative cohort members. A peripheral blood sample was collected from each donor, and TCR beta sequencing was performed on peripheral blood mononuclear cells. Genomic DNA extraction from the blood cell samples was performed with the Qiagen DNeasy Blood Extraction Kit. Libraries were made using the immunoSEQ multiplex PCR assay. The multiplex PCR relied on a mix of 60 forward primers for TCR Vbeta segments and 13 reverse primers for TCR Jbeta segments. Amplification of the CDR3 region of rearranged TCR beta genes was performed with a multiplex PCR assay on genomic DNA. On the Illumina HiSeq System, the amplified TCR beta libraries were sequenced as 87-base-pair reads. As for the authors' bioinformatics: In a later analysis, tens of millions of unique TCR beta chains were counted across the 690 or so repertoires, and around 11 million of these chains were shared by at least two donors. Raw reads were error-corrected and collapsed into unique sequences by a nearest-neighbor algorithm in which closely related sequences were merged to remove PCR and sequencing errors. Alignment of CDR3 sequences to IMGT reference sequences was used to assign V, D and J gene segments. For a sequence to be retained, a match of at least six nucleotides to both a V gene segment and a J gene segment was required. A rearrangement counted as productive if the CDR3 had no stop codons and remained in frame with V and J, and every other rearrangement counted as non-productive. Following IMGT convention, CDR3 was defined as the stretch from the second conserved V-encoded cysteine up to the conserved J-encoded phenylalanine. In an earlier analysis of just under 600 of the donors, sequences lacking an unambiguous match to a single V gene segment were excluded. An earlier analysis of approximately 590 of the donors called V segments functional above 56.7% productive rearrangements and segregating when the between-donor standard deviation exceeded 5%. A statistical classification framework was developed to diagnose cytomegalovirus status using the catalog of TCR beta chain sequences. In a later analysis, TCR nucleotide sequences were compared against IMGT/GENE-DB human TR gene sequences so that V and J genes could be assigned. The TCRdist pipeline was used in a later analysis to assign CDR3 sequences and most-parsimonious VDJ recombination scenarios. In a later analysis, each TCR beta chain was defined by its CDR3 amino acid sequence together with its V-gene family, and reads without a unique V-gene family were excluded. A later analysis removed several hundred highly shared, low-generation-probability nucleotide sequences to deal with suspected cross-contamination and a sequencing artifact. For each public chain, a later analysis derived a clonal expansion index from normalized ranks of inferred template counts within each repertoire. Generation probabilities in a later analysis came from a VDJ recombination model fitted to out-of-frame rearrangements, and those results were checked against IGoR. In a later analysis, TCR-TCR, TCR-HLA and TCR-CMV co-occurrence was scored with hypergeometric tests, and a repertoire-size bias correction was applied to TCR pairs. False discovery rates were estimated in a later analysis by permuting HLA or CMV assignments 20 times. A later analysis grouped co-occurring TCRs with DBSCAN, adding TCRdist sequence similarity when clustering within HLA-allele-positive subsets. Repertoires with fewer than 30,000 or more than 120,000 public chains were left out of co-occurrence clustering, as were about 5 repertoires with anomalous nucleotide sharing. The source is immuneACCESS, and TCRdb retained only in-frame sequences with V and J called. Part of the clones is not carried over; for the studies checked, unresolved V genes explain less than half of this, and the remainder is unexplained. Clone size and V and J calls were adopted from that table, with D and trimming inferred from the DNA. Within this sample are 150,000 to 160,000 clones, with around 79% of them counted one time only. The top ten constitute about 2.6% of the sample.

The receptor was derived from a young man in good health and CMV-seronegative. The specimen was PBMCs. The rearrangement combines TRBV5-1 with TRBJ2-5; 8 central nucleotides agree with TRBD1. The CDR3 is CASSGQGFQETQYF. The nucleotide sequence reads TGCGCCAGCAGCGGACAGGGATTTCAAGAGACCCAGTACTTC.